This TCR beta chain was observed in a study of metastatic and nonmetastatic thyroid tumors. No treatment of any kind had been given to any patient before thyroid surgery. Using MiXCR, TCRdb reanalyzed the PCR reads. The sample contains 72,000 or so clones, 18% of which appear only once. The V and J ends lost 1 base and 7 bases, in that order; junction bases with no gene match: 6. This CDR3 spans 14 amino acids. Germline assignment: CDR1 MGHRA and CDR2 YSYEKL. This clone came up many times. Specimen: blood. The receptor comes from a female donor with papillary thyroid cancer or a benign thyroid nodule (not recorded which). Some clones in this sample may be carry-over from other donors' samples. The V gene is TRBV4-1, the J gene TRBJ1-2, with TRBD1 matching 7 bases. The CDR3 region has the DNA TGCGCCAGCAGCCAAGGCGACAGGGTAGTTGGCTACACCTTC. Encoded protein: CASSQGDRVVGYTF.